This T cell receptor (beta chain) was recovered during a study of shared clonotypes between healthy human individuals. The assay was immunoSEQ multiplex PCR, and TCRdb's table has in-frame clones only and misses some. Of over a million clones in the sample, roughly 96% were seen once. The CDR3 extends over 13 amino acids. Trimming at V came to 3 bases and at J to 3 bases, leaving 1 base not matched to a gene. Germline V gene lookup returns CDR1 SGDLS and CDR2 YYNGEE. Sample: naive CD4+ T cells sorted from blood. This sample's subset: CD45RA+ positively selected. This TCR was sampled from a man aged 25-45 years in good health. The chain couples TRBV9 to TRBJ1-2, with 8 bases identical to TRBD1. The CDR3 region has the DNA TGTGCCAGCAGCGCGGGACAGGACTATGGCTACACCTTC. Translation: CASSAGQDYGYTF.